Listed here are 3 T cell receptor beta chains from one sample, sequenced in a study of control samples from healthy donors and cancer patients (dated by TCRdb to the early 2020s). The method was the immunoSEQ multiplex PCR assay. This immuneACCESS table, as held by TCRdb, lists in-frame sequences with V and J called but not all clones. Of the missing ones, under half trace to an unresolved V gene in checked studies; the others have no known cause. The sample table holds roughly 130,000 clones, of which roughly 84% were seen once. The leading ten clones occupy about 3.2% of the sample. The specimen sequenced was blood. The receptors come from a man in his fifties in good health.

The chain joins TRBV11-2 to TRBJ2-2; no firm D call. V shed 4 bases and J shed 3 bases, with 6 bases lying between them. The CDR3 is made up of 13 amino acids. Germline V gives CDR1 SGHAT, CDR2 FQNNGV. The CDR3 loop is CASSSEYTGELFF. The CDR3 DNA is TGTGCCAGCAGCTCGGAGTACACCGGGGAGCTGTTTTTT.

The chain is built from TRBV7-9 and TRBJ2-1; D is possibly TRBD1 (5 bases). V lost 5 bases and J 6 bases, leaving 20 bases between the germline ends. This CDR3 is built from 16 residues. Germline-derived CDR1 and CDR2 are SEHNR and FQNEAQ (reference sequence). This CDR3 is CASSAGGAYFFNEQFF. The CDR3 DNA follows: TGTGCCAGCAGCGCCGGTGGGGCCTACTTTTTCAATGAGCAGTTCTTC.

This rearrangement joins TRBV2 to TRBJ2-3; D gene uncertain. V lost 6 bases and J 5 bases, leaving 9 bases between the germline ends. The CDR3 consists of 12 residues. Germline V gene lookup returns CDR1 SNHLY and CDR2 FYNNEI. CDR3 in amino acids: CASSPYRDTQYF. CDR3 DNA: TGTGCCAGCAGCCCGTATCGAGATACGCAGTATTTT.